Listed below are T cell receptor beta chains from one sample, sequenced in a study of identical twins. One entry per CDR3 protein results from TCRdb running MiXCR on the 5' RACE reads. The sample has about 340,000 distinct CDR3 sequences, 10% to 15% seen once. Another study also made use of these data, one on yellow fever vaccine responses in identical twins.

Sequenced: CD8+ T cells sorted from blood. The receptors stem from a woman under 30 in good health. Each CDR3 is given with its conserved first and last residue. D genes are given only for firm matches. Rows may omit the clone size; those that give it use once, few, many or a size class.

abundance | d_gene | j_gene | v_gene | CDR3aa | CDR3nt
- | TRBD1 | TRBJ1-5 | TRBV13 | CASSRDRAQPQHF | TGTGCCAGCAGCCGGGACAGGGCCCAGCCCCAGCATTTT
many | - | TRBJ2-3 | TRBV4-1 | CASSRGVTDTQYF | TGCGCCAGCAGCCGTGGGGTCACAGATACGCAGTATTTT
few | - | TRBJ1-2 | TRBV3-1 | CASSQAPESNYGYTF | TGTGCCAGCAGCCAAGCTCCGGAGAGTAACTATGGCTACACCTTC
few | - | TRBJ1-5 | TRBV6-2/TRBV6-3 | CASSYSGSSNQPQHF | TGTGCCAGCAGTTACTCGGGGTCTAGCAATCAGCCCCAGCATTTT
few | TRBD1 | TRBJ2-1 | TRBV12-3/TRBV12-4 | CASSSGTGGANEQFF | TGTGCCAGCAGTTCCGGGACAGGGGGCGCAAATGAGCAGTTCTTC
few | - | TRBJ2-3 | TRBV7-6 | CASSDAGNMGTDTQYF | TGTGCCAGCAGCGACGCCGGGAACATGGGCACAGATACGCAGTATTTT
few | - | TRBJ1-1 | TRBV12-3/TRBV12-4 | CASSPLTISNTEAFF | TGTGCCAGCAGTCCACTGACAATTTCGAACACTGAAGCTTTCTTT
few | - | TRBJ2-6 | TRBV12-3/TRBV12-4 | CASSPNGAGANVLTF | TGTGCCAGCAGCCCGAATGGGGCTGGGGCCAACGTCCTGACTTTC
few | TRBD2 | TRBJ2-1 | TRBV6-2/TRBV6-3 | CASSYSTSGVTPQEQFF | TGTGCCAGCAGTTACTCGACTAGCGGGGTGACCCCCCAAGAGCAGTTCTTC
many | - | TRBJ2-5 | TRBV28 | CASSLWATPGRETQYF | TGTGCCAGCAGTTTATGGGCCACCCCGGGGCGAGAGACCCAGTACTTC
- | TRBD1 | TRBJ2-7 | TRBV2 | CASSRHPGGSEQYF | TGTGCCAGCAGCCGGCATCCAGGGGGAAGCGAGCAGTACTTC
few | TRBD1 | TRBJ1-5 | TRBV28 | CASSTGGGDQPQHF | TGTGCCAGCAGCACAGGGGGCGGCGATCAGCCCCAGCATTTT
- | - | TRBJ2-5 | TRBV6-1 | CASSEAPPRTTEETQYF | TGTGCCAGCAGTGAAGCGCCGCCCCGAACGACGGAAGAGACCCAGTACTTC
- | TRBD2 | TRBJ2-1 | TRBV9 | CASSASGGAYNEQFF | TGTGCCAGCAGCGCTAGCGGGGGAGCCTACAATGAGCAGTTCTTC
many | - | TRBJ2-1 | TRBV28 | CASSLSRNNEQFF | TGTGCCAGCAGTTTATCCAGGAACAATGAGCAGTTCTTC
few | - | TRBJ1-1 | TRBV29-1 | CSVPGRTTEAFF | TGCAGCGTTCCCGGTAGGACAACTGAAGCTTTCTTT
many | - | TRBJ1-5 | TRBV27 | CASSLAGHQPQHF | TGTGCCAGCAGTTTAGCCGGCCATCAGCCCCAGCATTTT
- | - | TRBJ2-1 | TRBV7-9 | CASSLTLAFSYNEQFF | TGTGCCAGCAGCCTCACCCTAGCTTTCTCCTACAATGAGCAGTTCTTC
many | TRBD2 | TRBJ2-3 | TRBV15 | CATSRDQQRGGQTDTQYF | TGTGCCACCAGCAGAGATCAACAGCGGGGGGGCCAAACAGATACGCAGTATTTT
- | TRBD1 | TRBJ2-1 | TRBV11-2 | CASSLGTGGINEQFF | TGTGCCAGCAGCTTAGGCACAGGGGGTATCAATGAGCAGTTCTTC
few | - | TRBJ2-6 | TRBV19 | CASSIAGANVLTF | TGTGCCAGTAGTATAGCCGGGGCCAACGTCCTGACTTTC
many | TRBD1 | TRBJ1-5 | TRBV12-3/TRBV12-4 | CASSFGGQGNQPQHF | TGTGCCAGCAGTTTTGGCGGACAGGGAAATCAGCCCCAGCATTTT
many | - | TRBJ2-3 | TRBV29-1 | CSVGGGGPDTQYF | TGCAGCGTTGGGGGGGGCGGGCCAGATACGCAGTATTTT
few | - | TRBJ1-2 | TRBV7-9 | CASNPPGPVNYGYTF | TGTGCCAGCAACCCTCCGGGACCGGTTAACTATGGCTACACCTTC
few | TRBD1 | TRBJ1-2 | TRBV5-6 | CASSSGTGGLSGYTF | TGTGCCAGCAGCTCCGGGACAGGGGGTCTTAGTGGCTACACCTTC
few | TRBD2 | TRBJ2-1 | TRBV9 | CASSVAGVGLAGVYNEQFF | TGTGCCAGCAGCGTAGCGGGGGTGGGACTAGCGGGAGTGTACAATGAGCAGTTCTTC
- | TRBD2 | TRBJ2-2 | TRBV6-5 | CASSYPRLAGGPNTGELFF | TGTGCCAGCAGTTACCCCAGACTAGCGGGAGGCCCCAACACCGGGGAGCTGTTTTTT
- | TRBD1 | TRBJ2-3 | TRBV9 | CASSERPGTGSTDTQYF | TGTGCCAGCAGCGAGCGTCCAGGGACAGGAAGCACAGATACGCAGTATTTT
- | - | TRBJ2-1 | TRBV27 | CASSFSDEDNEQFF | TGTGCCAGCAGTTTCTCAGACGAGGACAATGAGCAGTTCTTC
- | TRBD2 | TRBJ2-1 | TRBV5-5 | CASSSTPGLALSDEQFF | TGTGCCAGCAGCTCTACTCCGGGACTAGCCTTGTCTGATGAGCAGTTCTTC
- | - | TRBJ2-1 | TRBV9 | CASSVEGGWTTNEQFF | TGTGCCAGCAGCGTAGAAGGGGGATGGACCACCAATGAGCAGTTCTTC
many | TRBD1 | TRBJ1-2 | TRBV15 | CATSRDRGQGIDGYTF | TGTGCCACCAGCAGAGATCGCGGACAGGGGATCGATGGCTACACCTTC
few | - | TRBJ2-5 | TRBV7-2 | CASSLGYGTREETQYF | TGTGCCAGCAGCTTAGGATACGGGACACGAGAAGAGACCCAGTACTTC
- | TRBD1 | TRBJ2-5 | TRBV7-7 | CASSATGGQETQYF | TGTGCCAGCAGCGCCACAGGGGGTCAAGAGACCCAGTACTTC
- | TRBD2 | TRBJ2-5 | TRBV14 | CASSYGGGPLETQYF | TGTGCCAGCAGCTACGGGGGGGGCCCTCTTGAGACCCAGTACTTC
- | TRBD2 | TRBJ2-2 | TRBV7-9 | CASRGSGSKSGELFF | TGTGCCAGCAGGGGGAGCGGGAGTAAATCCGGGGAGCTGTTTTTT
many | TRBD2 | TRBJ2-1 | TRBV13 | CASSERTSGIGEQFF | TGTGCCAGCAGCGAGAGGACTAGCGGGATTGGTGAGCAGTTCTTC
- | TRBD2 | TRBJ2-5 | TRBV7-6 | CASSLGRGGPWETQYF | TGTGCCAGCAGCTTAGGGCGGGGGGGCCCGTGGGAGACCCAGTACTTC
few | TRBD1 | TRBJ2-7 | TRBV3-1 | CASSPPGTGSAYEQYF | TGTGCCAGCAGCCCACCCGGGACAGGTTCGGCCTACGAGCAGTACTTC